This T cell receptor (beta chain) was identified in a study of T cells after yellow fever vaccination. This clonotype was seen a few times. Antigen specificity is unknown. Study-wide results and limits: Post-booster reappearance was seen for most primary-vaccination clones (just under 97% CD4, 75% to 90% CD8). Peak timing came faster in the weaker secondary response, day 5 versus 15. Contamination of FACS-sorted repertoires by abundant clonotypes from the bulk population could occur.

MiXCR was run by TCRdb on the 5' RACE reads, yielding one entry per CDR3 protein. Of approximately 260,000 distinct CDR3 sequences in the sample, around 13% were seen once. After removal of 2 bases from V and 7 bases from J, the junction contained 2 bases not matched to a gene. The CDR3 is 14 amino acids. CDR1 and CDR2 from the germline V gene are KGHSH and LQKENI. V is TRBV18 and J is TRBJ1-6; 7 nucleotides match TRBD1. This material consisted of CD4+ T cells sorted from PBMCs, taken 45 days after the yellow fever booster vaccination. This receptor was obtained from a man younger than 45 who received the YFV17D yellow fever vaccine. The CDR3 nucleotides are TGTGCCAGCTCACCAAGGGGACAGAATTCACCCCTCCACTTT. Its translation: CASSPRGQNSPLHF. The entire variable domain, with the rest obtained from reference TRBV18 and TRBJ1-6, is as follows: NAGVMQNPRHLVRRRGQEARLRCSPMKGHSHVYWYRQLPEEGLKFMVYLQKENIIDESGMPKERFSAEFPKEGPSILRIQQVVRGDSAAYFCASSPRGQNSPLHFGNGTRLTVT.